Shown below are 6 T cell receptor beta chains from a single sample sequenced in a study of blood T cell repertoires in COVID-19. Sequencing was performed with immunoSEQ multiplex PCR; in TCRdb, only in-frame clones are kept and a portion is missing. The sample consists of fewer than 70,000 clones, more than 75% of them appearing once. The sample comprised peripheral blood. These receptor sequences come from a man aged 50-60 years with active COVID-19.

The chain combines TRBV30 with TRBJ1-4; D unresolved. Trimming stripped 6 bases from V and 3 bases from J, with 11 bases between. Germline V gene sequence: CDR1 GTSNPN, CDR2 SVGIG (reference sequence). The CDR3 runs 13 residues. CDR3 protein: CACAAPSNEKLFF. The CDR3 region has the DNA TGTGCCTGCGCGGCACCATCTAATGAAAAACTGTTTTTT.

The rearrangement joins TRBV15 to TRBJ1-1, with TRBD1 matching 10 bases. The CDR3 is 17 amino acids. After removal of 1 base from V and 1 base from J, the junction contained 6 bases not matched to a gene. Germline V gene data show CDR1 as LNHNV and CDR2 as YYDKDF (reference sequence). DNA of the CDR3: TGTGCCACCAGCAGAGTCGACAGGGGGCTCGCGAACACTGAAGCTTTCTTT. As protein: CATSRVDRGLANTEAFF. The full variable domain, in which reference TRBV15 and TRBJ1-1 provide the parts outside the CDR3, is DAMVIQNPRYQVTQFGKPVTLSCSQTLNHNVMYWYQQKSSQAPKLLFHYYDKDFNNEADTPDNFQSRRPNTSFCFLDIRSPGLGDTAMYLCATSRVDRGLANTEAFFGQGTRLTVV.

In nucleotides, the CDR3 is TGCGCCAGCAGCGTACAGGGTGACACTGAAGCTTTCTTT. It codes for CASSVQGDTEAFF. V is TRBV5-1 and J is TRBJ1-1; a weak D match, TRBD1 (6 bases). The CDR3 runs 13 residues. Trimming left V 4 bases short and J 3 bases short, with 10 bases between. CDR1 and CDR2 (germline): SGHRS, YFSETQ.

The rearrangement uses TRBV5-6 and TRBJ1-1; 8 bases match TRBD1. Trimming removed 1 base from V and 11 bases from J; junction bases left unmatched: 10. Germline values: CDR1 SGHDT, CDR2 YYEEEE. The CDR3 has 14 amino acids. CDR3 in DNA: TGTGCCAGCAGCTTGACGACAGGGGCCGCAAGGGCTTTCTTT. Encoded protein: CASSLTTGAARAFF. Together with reference TRBV5-6 and TRBJ1-1, the CDR3 gives the full variable domain: DAGVTQSPTHLIKTRGQQVTLRCSPKSGHDTVSWYQQALGQGPQFIFQYYEEEERQRGNFPDRFSGHQFPNYSSELNVNALLLGDSALYLCASSLTTGAARAFFGQGTRLTVV.

The chain links TRBV19 to TRBJ2-6; maybe TRBD1 (5 bases). From germline, CDR1 is LNHDA and CDR2 SQIVND (reference sequence). This CDR3 comprises 15 residues. Trimming left V 4 bases short and J 4 bases short, with 11 bases between. CDR3: CASSTGWSGANVLTF. In DNA form, the CDR3 reads TGTGCCAGTAGTACAGGGTGGTCCGGGGCCAACGTCCTGACTTTC.

The chain uses TRBV18 and TRBJ2-1; 7 nucleotides line up with TRBD1. V shed 3 bases, J shed 6 bases, and the junction held 5 bases outside the gene matches. The CDR3 covers 14 residues. CDR1 and CDR2 from the germline V gene are KGHSH and LQKENI. Here the CDR3 reads CASSPQRTGNEQFF. In nucleotides, the CDR3 is TGTGCCAGCTCACCCCAAAGGACAGGCAATGAGCAGTTCTTC.